The clone carrying this TCR beta chain appeared many times. Its specificity is not known. The source of the sample is a study of CD8 T cells in ankylosing spondylitis. TCRdb recomputed calls from the 5' RACE reads with MiXCR, one row per CDR3 protein. Seen here are roughly 370,000 distinct CDR3 sequences, about a fifth observed once, and the top ten hold approximately 15%. General study points: Enrichment of disease-linked clones was reportedly significant in matched ankylosing spondylitis synovial fluid. A motif of 7 to 9 highly homologous TCR beta variants was seen as apparently characteristic of ankylosing spondylitis blood.

V shed 6 bases and J shed 0 bases, with 14 bases lying between them. The CDR3 is made up of 16 amino acids. Input material: blood, either unsorted or a sorted T cell fraction (not recorded which). This receptor was taken from a male donor with ankylosing spondylitis. The V call is TRBV12-3 or TRBV12-4, the J call TRBJ1-4; D remains unclear. CDR3 loop: CASSMAGVATNEKLFF. The CDR3 region has the DNA TGTGCCAGCAGCATGGCCGGGGTCGCAACTAATGAAAAACTGTTTTTT.